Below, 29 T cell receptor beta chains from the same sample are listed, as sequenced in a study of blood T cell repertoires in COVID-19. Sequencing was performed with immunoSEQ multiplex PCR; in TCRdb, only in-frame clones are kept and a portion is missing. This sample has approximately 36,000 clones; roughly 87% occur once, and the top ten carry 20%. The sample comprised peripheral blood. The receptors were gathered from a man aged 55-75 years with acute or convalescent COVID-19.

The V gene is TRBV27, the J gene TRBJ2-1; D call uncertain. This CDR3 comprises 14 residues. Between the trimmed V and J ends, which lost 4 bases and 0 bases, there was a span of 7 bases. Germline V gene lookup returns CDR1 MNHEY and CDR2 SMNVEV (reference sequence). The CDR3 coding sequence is TGTGCCAGCAGTTCGGCTAGCTCCTACAATGAGCAGTTCTTC. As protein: CASSSASSYNEQFF.

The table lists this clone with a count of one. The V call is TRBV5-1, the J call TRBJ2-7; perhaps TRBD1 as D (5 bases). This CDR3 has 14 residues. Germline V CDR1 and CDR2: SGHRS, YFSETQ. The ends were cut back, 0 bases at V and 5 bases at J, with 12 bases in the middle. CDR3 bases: TGCGCCAGCAGCTTGGTTGCAGGGTCGGACGAGCAGTACTTC. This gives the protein CASSLVAGSDEQYF.

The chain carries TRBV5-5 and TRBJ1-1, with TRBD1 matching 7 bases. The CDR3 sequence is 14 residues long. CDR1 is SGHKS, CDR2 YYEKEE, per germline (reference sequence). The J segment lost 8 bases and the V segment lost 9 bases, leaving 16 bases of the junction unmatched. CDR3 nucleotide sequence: TGTGCCACCTCACCGGACAGGTTGCGATCGGAAGCTTTCTTT. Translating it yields CATSPDRLRSEAFF.

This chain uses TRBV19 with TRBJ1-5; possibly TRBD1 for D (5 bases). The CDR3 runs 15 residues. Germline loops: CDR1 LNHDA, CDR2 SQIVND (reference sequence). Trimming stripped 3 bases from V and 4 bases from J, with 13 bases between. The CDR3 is CASSIGGTWNQPQHF. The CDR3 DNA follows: TGTGCCAGTAGTATTGGCGGGACGTGGAATCAGCCCCAGCATTTT.

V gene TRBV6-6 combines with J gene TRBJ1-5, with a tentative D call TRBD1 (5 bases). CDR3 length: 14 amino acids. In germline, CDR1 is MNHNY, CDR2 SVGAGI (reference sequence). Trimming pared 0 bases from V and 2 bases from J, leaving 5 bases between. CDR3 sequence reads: CASSYSGGNQPQHF. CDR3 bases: TGTGCCAGCAGTTACTCAGGGGGCAATCAGCCCCAGCATTTT.

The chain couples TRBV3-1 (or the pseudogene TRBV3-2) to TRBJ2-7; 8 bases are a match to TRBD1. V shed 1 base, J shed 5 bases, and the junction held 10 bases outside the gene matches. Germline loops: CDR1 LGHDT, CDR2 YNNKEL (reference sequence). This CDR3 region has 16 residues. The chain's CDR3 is CASSQGNQGAEDEQYV. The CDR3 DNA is TGTGCCAGCAGCCAAGGGAACCAGGGGGCGGAGGACGAGCAGTACGTC.

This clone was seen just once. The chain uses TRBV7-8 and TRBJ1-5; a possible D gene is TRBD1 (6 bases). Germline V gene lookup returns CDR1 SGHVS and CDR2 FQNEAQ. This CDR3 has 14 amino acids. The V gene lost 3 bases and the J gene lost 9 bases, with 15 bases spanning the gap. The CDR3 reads CASSFSQGEGPQHF. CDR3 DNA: TGTGCCAGCAGCTTCTCACAGGGCGAGGGGCCCCAGCATTTT.

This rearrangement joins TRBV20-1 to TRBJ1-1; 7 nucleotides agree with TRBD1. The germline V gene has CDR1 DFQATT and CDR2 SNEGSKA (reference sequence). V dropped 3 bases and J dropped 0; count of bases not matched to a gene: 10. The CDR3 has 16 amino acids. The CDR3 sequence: CSASHRGAHMNTEAFF. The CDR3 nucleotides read TGCAGTGCTAGTCACAGGGGCGCTCACATGAACACTGAAGCTTTCTTT.

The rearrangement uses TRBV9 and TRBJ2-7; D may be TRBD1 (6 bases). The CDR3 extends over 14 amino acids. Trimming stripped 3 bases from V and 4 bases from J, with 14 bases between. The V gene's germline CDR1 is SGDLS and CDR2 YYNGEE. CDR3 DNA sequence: TGTGCCAGCAGCGCGAACCCAGGGGATTACGAGCAGTACTTC. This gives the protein CASSANPGDYEQYF.

The CDR3 nucleotides read TGTGCCAGCAGGACGACAGTTAATCAGCCCCAGCATTTT. Translation gives CASRTTVNQPQHF. The V and J genes are TRBV7-2 and TRBJ1-5, with D possibly TRBD1 on 5 matching bases. Germline V gene sequence: CDR1 SGHTA, CDR2 FQGNSA. The V end lost 6 bases, the J end lost 4 bases, and 10 bases lay between the germline ends. This CDR3 comprises 13 residues.

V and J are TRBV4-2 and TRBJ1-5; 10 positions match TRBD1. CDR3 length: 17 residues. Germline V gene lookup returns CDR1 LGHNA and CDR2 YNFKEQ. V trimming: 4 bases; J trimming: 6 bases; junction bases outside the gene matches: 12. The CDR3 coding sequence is TGTGCCAGCAGCCTATTAACCGGGACAGGGGAGCGTCAGCCCCAGCATTTT. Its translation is CASSLLTGTGERQPQHF.

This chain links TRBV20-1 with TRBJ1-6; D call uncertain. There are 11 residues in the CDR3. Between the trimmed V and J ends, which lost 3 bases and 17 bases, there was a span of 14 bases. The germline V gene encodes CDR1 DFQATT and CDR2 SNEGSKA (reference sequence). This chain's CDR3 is CSASLGSRIHF. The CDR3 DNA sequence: TGCAGTGCTAGTTTGGGGAGCCGCATCCACTTT.

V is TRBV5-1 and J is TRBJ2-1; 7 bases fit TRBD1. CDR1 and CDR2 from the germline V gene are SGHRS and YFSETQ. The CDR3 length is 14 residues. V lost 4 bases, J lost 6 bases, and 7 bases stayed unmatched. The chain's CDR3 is CASSLTGSGNEQFF. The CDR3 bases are TGCGCCAGCAGCCTGACAGGGAGCGGCAATGAGCAGTTCTTC.

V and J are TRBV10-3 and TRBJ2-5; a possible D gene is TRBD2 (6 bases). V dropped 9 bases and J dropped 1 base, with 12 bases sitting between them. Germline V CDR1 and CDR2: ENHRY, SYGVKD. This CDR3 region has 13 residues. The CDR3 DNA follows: TGTGCCATGCGGGACGGATTCCAAGAGACCCAGTACTTC. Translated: CAMRDGFQETQYF.

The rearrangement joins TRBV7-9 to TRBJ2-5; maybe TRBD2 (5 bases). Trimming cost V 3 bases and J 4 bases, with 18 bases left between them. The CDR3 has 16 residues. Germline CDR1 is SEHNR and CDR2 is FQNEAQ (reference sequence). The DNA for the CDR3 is TGTGCCAGCAGCTTTGCTAACAGCGGCCCCGGAGAGACCCAGTACTTC. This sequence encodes CASSFANSGPGETQYF.

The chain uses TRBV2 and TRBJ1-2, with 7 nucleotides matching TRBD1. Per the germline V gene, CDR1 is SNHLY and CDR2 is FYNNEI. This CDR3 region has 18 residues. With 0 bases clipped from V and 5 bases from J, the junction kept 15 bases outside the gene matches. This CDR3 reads CASSEAYGGGADRYGYTF. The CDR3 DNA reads TGTGCCAGCAGTGAAGCTTATGGAGGGGGCGCAGATAGGTATGGCTACACCTTC.

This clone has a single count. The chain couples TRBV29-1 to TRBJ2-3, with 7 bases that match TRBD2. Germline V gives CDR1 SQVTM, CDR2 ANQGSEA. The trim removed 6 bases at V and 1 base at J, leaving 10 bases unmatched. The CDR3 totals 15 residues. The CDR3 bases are TGCAGCGTCCGGGGAGGGCTCAGTGGCACAGATACGCAGTATTTT. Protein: CSVRGGLSGTDTQYF.

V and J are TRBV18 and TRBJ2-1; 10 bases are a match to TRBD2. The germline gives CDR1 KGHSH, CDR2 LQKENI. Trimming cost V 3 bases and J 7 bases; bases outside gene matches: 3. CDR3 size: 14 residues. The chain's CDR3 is CASSPGSGGNEQFF. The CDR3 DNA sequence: TGTGCCAGCTCACCGGGTAGCGGGGGGAATGAGCAGTTCTTC.

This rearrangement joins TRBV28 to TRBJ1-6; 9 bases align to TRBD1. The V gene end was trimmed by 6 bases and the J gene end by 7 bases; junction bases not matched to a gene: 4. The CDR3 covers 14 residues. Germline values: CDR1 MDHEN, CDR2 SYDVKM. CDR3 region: CASSIGTGNSPLHF. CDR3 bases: TGTGCCAGCAGCATCGGGACAGGGAATTCACCCCTCCACTTT.

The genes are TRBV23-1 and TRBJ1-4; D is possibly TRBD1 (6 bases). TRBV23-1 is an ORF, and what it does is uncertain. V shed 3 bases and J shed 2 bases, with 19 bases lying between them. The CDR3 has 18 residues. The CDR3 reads CASSHPWTVRGTNEKLFF. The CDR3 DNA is TGCGCCAGCAGTCACCCCTGGACAGTTCGCGGCACTAATGAAAAACTGTTTTTT.

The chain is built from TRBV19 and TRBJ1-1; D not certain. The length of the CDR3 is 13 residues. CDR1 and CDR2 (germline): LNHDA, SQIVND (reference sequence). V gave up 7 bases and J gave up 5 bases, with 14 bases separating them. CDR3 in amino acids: CASKRREDTEAFF. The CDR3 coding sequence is TGTGCCAGTAAGAGGAGGGAGGATACTGAAGCTTTCTTT.

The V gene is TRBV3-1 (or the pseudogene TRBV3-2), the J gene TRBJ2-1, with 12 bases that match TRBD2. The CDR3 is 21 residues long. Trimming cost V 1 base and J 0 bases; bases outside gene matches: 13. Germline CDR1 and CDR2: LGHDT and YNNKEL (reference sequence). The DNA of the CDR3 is TGTGCCAGCAGCCAAGTCCCCGCGGGACTAGCGGGTCTGAGCTCCTACAATGAGCAGTTCTTC. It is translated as CASSQVPAGLAGLSSYNEQFF.

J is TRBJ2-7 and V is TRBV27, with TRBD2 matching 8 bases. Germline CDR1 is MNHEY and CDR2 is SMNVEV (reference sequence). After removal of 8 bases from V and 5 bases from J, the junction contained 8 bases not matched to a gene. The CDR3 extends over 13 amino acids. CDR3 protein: CASRRTGGDEQYF. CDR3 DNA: TGTGCCAGCCGAAGGACGGGAGGGGACGAGCAGTACTTC.

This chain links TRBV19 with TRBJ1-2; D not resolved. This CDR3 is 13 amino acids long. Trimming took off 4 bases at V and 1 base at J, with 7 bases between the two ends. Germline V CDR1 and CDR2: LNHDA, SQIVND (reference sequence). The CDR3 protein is CASSRGFNYGYTF. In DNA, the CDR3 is TGTGCCAGTAGTAGAGGGTTTAACTATGGCTACACCTTC.

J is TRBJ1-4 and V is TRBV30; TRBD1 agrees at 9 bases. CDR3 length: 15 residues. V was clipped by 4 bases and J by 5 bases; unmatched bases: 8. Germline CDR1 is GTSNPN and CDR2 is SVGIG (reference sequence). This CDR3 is CAWTPPGQGNEKLFF. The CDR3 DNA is TGTGCCTGGACCCCCCCGGGACAGGGAAATGAAAAACTGTTTTTT.

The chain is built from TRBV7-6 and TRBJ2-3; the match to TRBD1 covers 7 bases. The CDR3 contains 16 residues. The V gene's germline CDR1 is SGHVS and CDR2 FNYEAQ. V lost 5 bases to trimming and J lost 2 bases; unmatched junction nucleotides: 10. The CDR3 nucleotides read TGTGCCAGCAGCCTGATCAGGGGGAGAGACACAGATACGCAGTATTTT. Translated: CASSLIRGRDTDTQYF. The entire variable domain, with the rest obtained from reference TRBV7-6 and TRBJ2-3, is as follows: GAGVSQSPRYKVTKRGQDVALRCDPISGHVSLYWYRQALGQGPEFLTYFNYEAQQDKSGLPNDRFSAERPEGSISTLTIQRTEQRDSAMYRCASSLIRGRDTDTQYFGPGTRLTVL.

The CDR3 bases are TGTGCCAGCTCACTAGGACAGGGAGAGGCGAACACTGAAGCTTTCTTT. Protein sequence: CASSLGQGEANTEAFF. The V and J genes are TRBV18 and TRBJ1-1; 8 positions match TRBD1. Germline V CDR1 and CDR2: KGHSH, LQKENI. J lost 1 base, V lost 4 bases, and 8 bases had no gene match. The CDR3 has 16 amino acids.

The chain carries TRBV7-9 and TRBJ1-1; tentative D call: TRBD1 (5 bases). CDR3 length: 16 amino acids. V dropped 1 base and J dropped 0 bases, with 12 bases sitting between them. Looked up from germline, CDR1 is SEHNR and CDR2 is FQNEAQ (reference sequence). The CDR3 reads CASSLVVGVMNTEAFF. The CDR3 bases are TGTGCCAGCAGCTTAGTGGTAGGGGTCATGAACACTGAAGCTTTCTTT.

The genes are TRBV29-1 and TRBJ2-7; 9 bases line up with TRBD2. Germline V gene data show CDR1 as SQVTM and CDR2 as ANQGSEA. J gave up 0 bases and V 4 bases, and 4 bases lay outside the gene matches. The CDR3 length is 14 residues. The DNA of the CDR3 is TGCAGCGTTGCTCTAGCGGGGAGCTCCTACGAGCAGTACTTC. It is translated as CSVALAGSSYEQYF.